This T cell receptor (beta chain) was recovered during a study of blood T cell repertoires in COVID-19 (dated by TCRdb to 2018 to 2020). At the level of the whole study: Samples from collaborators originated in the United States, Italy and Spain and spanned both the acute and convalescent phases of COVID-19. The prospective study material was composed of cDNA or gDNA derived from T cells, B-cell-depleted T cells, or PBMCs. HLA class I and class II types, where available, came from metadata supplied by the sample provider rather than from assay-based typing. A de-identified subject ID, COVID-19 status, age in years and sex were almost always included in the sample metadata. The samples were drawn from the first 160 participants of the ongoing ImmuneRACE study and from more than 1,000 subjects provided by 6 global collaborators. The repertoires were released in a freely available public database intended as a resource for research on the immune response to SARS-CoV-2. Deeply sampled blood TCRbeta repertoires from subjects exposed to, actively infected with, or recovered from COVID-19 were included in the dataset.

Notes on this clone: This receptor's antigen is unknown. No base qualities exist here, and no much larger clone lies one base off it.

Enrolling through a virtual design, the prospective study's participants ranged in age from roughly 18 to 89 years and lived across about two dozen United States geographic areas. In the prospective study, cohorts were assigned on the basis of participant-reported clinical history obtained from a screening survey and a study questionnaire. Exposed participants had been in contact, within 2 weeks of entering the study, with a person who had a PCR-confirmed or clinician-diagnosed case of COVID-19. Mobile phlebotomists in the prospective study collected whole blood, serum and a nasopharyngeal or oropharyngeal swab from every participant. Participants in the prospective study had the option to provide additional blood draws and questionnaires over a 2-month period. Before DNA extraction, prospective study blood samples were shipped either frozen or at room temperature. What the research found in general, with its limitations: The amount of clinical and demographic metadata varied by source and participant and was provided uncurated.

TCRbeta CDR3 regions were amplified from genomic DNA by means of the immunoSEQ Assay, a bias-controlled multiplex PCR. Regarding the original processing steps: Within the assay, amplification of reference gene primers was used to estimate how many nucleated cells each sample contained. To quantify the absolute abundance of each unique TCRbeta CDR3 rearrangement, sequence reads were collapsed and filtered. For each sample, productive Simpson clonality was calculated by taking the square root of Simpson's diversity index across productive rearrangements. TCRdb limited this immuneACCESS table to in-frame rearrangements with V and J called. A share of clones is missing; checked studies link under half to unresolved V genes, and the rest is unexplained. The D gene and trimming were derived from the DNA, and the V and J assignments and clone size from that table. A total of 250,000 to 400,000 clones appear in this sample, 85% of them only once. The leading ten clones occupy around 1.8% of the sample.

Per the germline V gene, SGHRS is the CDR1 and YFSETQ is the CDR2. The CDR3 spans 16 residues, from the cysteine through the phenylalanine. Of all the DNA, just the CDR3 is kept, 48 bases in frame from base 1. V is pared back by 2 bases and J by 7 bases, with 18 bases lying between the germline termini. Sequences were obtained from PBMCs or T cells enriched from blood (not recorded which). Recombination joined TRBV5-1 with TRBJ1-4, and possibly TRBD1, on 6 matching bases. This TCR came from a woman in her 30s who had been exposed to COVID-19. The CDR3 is CASSLSPGARGEKLFF. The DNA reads TGCGCCAGCAGCTTATCCCCAGGGGCTAGGGGTGAAAAACTGTTTTTT.